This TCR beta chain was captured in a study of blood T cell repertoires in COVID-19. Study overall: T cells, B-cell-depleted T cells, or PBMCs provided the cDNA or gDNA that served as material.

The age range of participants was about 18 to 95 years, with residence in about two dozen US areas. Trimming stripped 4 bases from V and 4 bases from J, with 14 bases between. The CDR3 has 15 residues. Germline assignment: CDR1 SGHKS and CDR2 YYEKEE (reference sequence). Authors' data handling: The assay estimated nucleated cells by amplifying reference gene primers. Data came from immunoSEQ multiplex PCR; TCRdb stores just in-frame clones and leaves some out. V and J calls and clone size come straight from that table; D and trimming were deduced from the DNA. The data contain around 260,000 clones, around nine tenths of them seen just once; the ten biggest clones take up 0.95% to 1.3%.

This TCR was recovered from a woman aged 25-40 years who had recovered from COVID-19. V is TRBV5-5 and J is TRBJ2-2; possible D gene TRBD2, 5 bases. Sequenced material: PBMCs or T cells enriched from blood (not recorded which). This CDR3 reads CASSITGGSTGELFF. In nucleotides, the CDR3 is TGTGCCAGCAGCATCACGGGTGGGAGCACCGGGGAGCTGTTTTTT.